This entry describes one T cell receptor (beta chain). The table came from immunoSEQ multiplex PCR; TCRdb's copy has only in-frame clones and leaves some out. The top ten hold around 6.9% of the sample, which has some 210,000 clones, around nine tenths seen once. The CDR3 totals 18 residues. With 0 bases clipped from V and 0 bases from J, the junction kept 6 bases outside the gene matches. Germline-derived CDR1 and CDR2 are LGHNA and YSLEER. The sample is drawn from a study of blood T cell repertoires in COVID-19. Across the whole study: Donors in the United States, Italy and Spain gave samples during acute or convalescent COVID-19. Sources were T cells, B-cell-depleted T cells, or PBMCs; the material itself was cDNA or gDNA.

The sequenced sample was peripheral blood. The source of this sequence is a man aged 55 to 69 who had recovered from COVID-19. The rearrangement links TRBV4-3 to TRBJ1-4; TRBD1 matches at 8 bases. The DNA for the CDR3 is TGCGCCAGCAGCCAAGATCCCGGGACAGGCACAACTAATGAAAAACTGTTTTTT. Amino acids: CASSQDPGTGTTNEKLFF.